This T cell receptor beta chain was documented in a study of OX40 agonist ivuxolimab in advanced cancers. Study observations and caveats: Averaged across samples, CD8+ T cells carried more expanded clones than CD4+ did. Within 6 weeks, CD4+ and CD8+ blood T cells expanded clonally at 0.1 to 3.0 mg/kg.

As to this clone: No antigen is known for it.

Germline values: CDR1 MNHEY, CDR2 SVGAGI. The CDR3 is 15 amino acids. Trimming removed 10 bases from V and 5 bases from J; junction bases left unmatched: 12. Assay used: immunoSEQ multiplex PCR; TCRdb lists only in-frame clones, some missing. The sample comprises about 100,000 clones, roughly 90% of which are singletons, and 0.5% to 0.8% rests with the top ten. This sequence joins TRBV6-5 and TRBJ2-7, with 12 bases aligning to TRBD1. This sequence was found in an adult with an advanced solid tumor such as melanoma, head and neck, liver or kidney cancer. This specimen was CD4+ or CD8+ T cells sorted from blood, taken in a trial of the OX40 agonist ivuxolimab. DNA of the CDR3: TGTGCCACCCAACAACCGGGACAGGGGGCGAACGAGCAGTACTTC. Encoded protein: CATQQPGQGANEQYF.